The clone carrying this T cell receptor (beta chain) occurred many times. The germline gives CDR1 MNHEY, CDR2 SVGAGI. V was shortened by 0 bases and J by 2 bases, with 7 bases between the two germline ends. CDR3 size: 15 residues. These data are taken from a study of CD8 T cells in ankylosing spondylitis. As the method for making TCR beta libraries, quantitative 5'-RACE with molecular barcodes was used. From the 5' RACE reads, TCRdb called clonotypes with MiXCR, one entry per CDR3 protein. The data hold a few hundred thousand distinct CDR3 sequences, with roughly 10% observed a single time. This chain joins TRBV6-5 and TRBJ2-2; the D gene is possibly TRBD2 (6 bases). The sample was blood, either unsorted or a sorted T cell fraction (not recorded which). The sequence came from a male donor with ankylosing spondylitis or in good health (not recorded which). The CDR3 here is CASSYSGGNTGELFF. In DNA form, the CDR3 reads TGTGCCAGCAGTTACTCCGGGGGAAACACCGGGGAGCTGTTTTTT.